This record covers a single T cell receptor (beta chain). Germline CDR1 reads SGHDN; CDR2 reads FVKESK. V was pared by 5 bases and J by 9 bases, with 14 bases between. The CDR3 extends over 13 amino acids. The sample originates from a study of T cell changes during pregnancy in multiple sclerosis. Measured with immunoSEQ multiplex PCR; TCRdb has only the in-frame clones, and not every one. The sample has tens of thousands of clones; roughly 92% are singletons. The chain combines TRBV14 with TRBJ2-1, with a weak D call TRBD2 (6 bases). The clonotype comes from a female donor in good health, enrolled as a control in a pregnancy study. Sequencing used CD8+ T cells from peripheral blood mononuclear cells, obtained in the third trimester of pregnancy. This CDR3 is CASSVWGRFEQFF. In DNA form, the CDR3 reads TGTGCCAGCAGCGTCTGGGGGAGGTTTGAGCAGTTCTTC.